These T cell receptor beta chains were read from a single sample in a study of early stage breast cancer tumors. Clones were read by immunoSEQ multiplex PCR, and TCRdb kept only the in-frame ones, dropping some. Of some 30,000 clones listed, almost 85% are singletons. Sequenced material: blood. These receptors came from a person aged 45-60 years with breast cancer. CDR3s include the opening cysteine and the closing phenylalanine or tryptophan. A D gene is named only where the DNA matches it firmly. A row's size may be missing; if present it is once, few, many or a size class.

>-|TRBV7-2|-|TRBJ2-5
TGTGCCAGCAGCTTGGTCAGCGAAGAGACCCAGTACTTC
CASSLVSEETQYF
>-|TRBV5-1|-|TRBJ1-1
TGCGCCAGCAGCTTGGGGGGGTTACAATACACTGAAGCTTTCTTT
CASSLGGLQYTEAFF
>-|TRBV2|-|TRBJ2-1
TGTGCCAGCAGTAAGGCAACCTACAATGAGCAGTTCTTC
CASSKATYNEQFF
>-|TRBV18|TRBD2|TRBJ2-7
TGTGCCAGCTCAAATAGCGGGAGTATCAACGAGCAGTACTTC
CASSNSGSINEQYF
>-|TRBV5-4|-|TRBJ2-5
TGTGCCAGCAGCCTAGCGTCCCAAGAGACCCAGTACTTC
CASSLASQETQYF
>-|TRBV2|-|TRBJ1-2
TGTGCCAGCAGTCAACAGAACTATGGCTACACCTTC
CASSQQNYGYTF
>-|TRBV5-6|TRBD1|TRBJ1-3
TGTGCCAGCAGCCTAAGGACAGGATCTGGAAACACCATATATTTT
CASSLRTGSGNTIYF
>-|TRBV29-1|-|TRBJ1-2
TGCAGCGTCCTATTCAGGGAGGGCTATGGCTACACCTTC
CSVLFREGYGYTF
>-|TRBV29-1|-|TRBJ2-7
TGCAGCGTTGTGACGAATTACGAGCAGTACTTC
CSVVTNYEQYF
>-|TRBV10-3|-|TRBJ2-3
TGTGCCATCAGTGAGTCTTGGCAGGGGCTAAACGAGGGGACGCAGTATTTT
CAISESWQGLNEGTQYF
>-|TRBV7-9|-|TRBJ1-3
TGTGCCAGCAGCCCCTTGACAGGTTTCTCTGGAAACACCATATATTTT
CASSPLTGFSGNTIYF
>-|TRBV27|-|TRBJ2-7
TGTGCCAGCAGTCTCCACTACAGGGGGGGCGAGCAGTACTTC
CASSLHYRGGEQYF
>-|TRBV4-1|TRBD1|TRBJ2-1
TGCGCCAGCAGCCACTCGAAATTGACAGGGGTCAATGAGCAGTTCTTC
CASSHSKLTGVNEQFF
>-|TRBV5-4|TRBD2|TRBJ2-7
TGTGCCAGCAGCTGGAGCGGGGGAGGTACTGGCGAGCAGTACTTC
CASSWSGGGTGEQYF
>-|TRBV7-2|TRBD2|TRBJ2-3
TGTGCCAGCAGCTCCCCAATACTAGCGGGGGAAAATACGCAGTATTTT
CASSSPILAGENTQYF
>-|TRBV6-5|-|TRBJ2-5
TGTGCCAGCAGAGACCCCAGGAACCAAGAGACCCAGTACTTC
CASRDPRNQETQYF
>-|TRBV6-1|TRBD2|TRBJ2-2
TGTGCCAGCATGGCGGGGGGGTGGACCGGGGAGCTGTTTTTT
CASMAGGWTGELFF
>-|TRBV21-1|-|TRBJ1-4
TGTGCCAGCAGCAAACCCCCCCGGTACGAACTGTTTTTT
CASSKPPRYELFF
>-|TRBV9|-|TRBJ2-3
TGTGCCAGCAGCGCCCCTAGCACAGATACGCAGTATTTT
CASSAPSTDTQYF
>-|TRBV19|TRBD1|TRBJ1-6
TGTGCCAGTAGTTCCGGACAGGGGGCACGATCACCCCTCCACTTT
CASSSGQGARSPLHF
>-|TRBV5-5|TRBD1|TRBJ2-5
TGTGCCAGCAGAAGGACAGGGGGCTTCGGTGAGACCCAGTACTTC
CASRRTGGFGETQYF
>-|TRBV5-4|-|TRBJ2-5
TGTGCCAGCAGCTTGAGGGGACAAGAGACCCAGTACTTC
CASSLRGQETQYF
>-|TRBV5-1|TRBD2|TRBJ2-7
TGCGCCAGCAGCTCCAACCCGGGACTAGCATACGAGCAGTACTTC
CASSSNPGLAYEQYF
>few|TRBV27|-|TRBJ1-2
TGTGCCAGCAGTGGGTTAGGCGTTGACTATGGCTACACCTTC
CASSGLGVDYGYTF